This passage covers 25 T cell receptor beta chains from one sample sequenced in a study of T cell responses to AZD1222 COVID-19 vaccine. The method was immunoSEQ multiplex PCR; TCRdb's version includes in-frame clones alone and lacks a portion of them. The sample lists roughly 150,000 clones, 90% seen once, with less than 2% in the top ten. Specimen: peripheral blood, collected on day 0 of AZD1222 vaccination. The receptors shown here come from an adult in good health.

The rearrangement links TRBV14 to TRBJ2-7, with D tentatively TRBD2 (5 bases). Germline V gene data show CDR1 as SGHDN and CDR2 as FVKESK. Trimming cost V 3 bases and J 0 bases, with 12 bases left between them. This CDR3 is 15 amino acids long. In DNA form, the CDR3 reads TGTGCCAGCAGCCACTTTCCCCGGGACTCCTACGAGCAGTACTTC. Encoded protein: CASSHFPRDSYEQYF.

CDR3 region: CASSLVGTSSDEQFF. The DNA for the CDR3 is TGTGCCAGCAGCTTAGTGGGGACTAGCTCGGATGAGCAGTTCTTC. The genes are TRBV7-9 and TRBJ2-1, with 9 bases lining up with TRBD2. The CDR3 spans 15 residues. Germline lookup yields CDR1 SEHNR and CDR2 FQNEAQ (reference sequence). V lost 1 base to trimming and J lost 8 bases; unmatched junction nucleotides: 6. Complete variable domain (other parts from reference TRBV7-9 and TRBJ2-1): DTGVSQNPRHKITKRGQNVTFRCDPISEHNRLYWYRQTLGQGPEFLTYFQNEAQLEKSRLLSDRFSAERPKGSFSTLEIQRTEQGDSAMYLCASSLVGTSSDEQFFGPGTRLTVL.

The rearrangement joins TRBV29-1 to TRBJ1-1; D not resolved. This CDR3 is built from 14 residues. The ends were cut back, 4 bases at V and 9 bases at J, with 21 bases in the middle. CDR1 is SQVTM and CDR2 is ANQGSEA in the germline V gene. The CDR3 is CSVVFLLGGIQAFF. CDR3 in DNA: TGCAGCGTTGTGTTCTTGCTAGGAGGGATCCAAGCTTTCTTT.

CDR3 sequence (DNA): TGTGCCAGTCTTAAGATGGCCGGAGCTGAAGCTTTCTTT. Its translation: CASLKMAGAEAFF. The J gene is TRBJ1-1, the V gene TRBV19; D call uncertain. The CDR3 has 13 residues. Germline-derived CDR1 and CDR2 are LNHDA and SQIVND (reference sequence). Trimming left V 8 bases short and J 6 bases short, with 16 bases between.

This clone has just a few counts. V gene TRBV4-1 combines with J gene TRBJ2-1; 7 nucleotides match TRBD1. Germline values: CDR1 MGHRA, CDR2 YSYEKL. This CDR3 comprises 15 residues. Germline trimming cut 3 bases from V and 11 bases from J; bases unmatched to any gene: 13. The CDR3 protein is CASSQPDRTKGQQFF. Written as DNA, the CDR3 is TGCGCCAGCAGCCAGCCGGACAGGACCAAAGGGCAGCAGTTCTTC.

The V and J genes are TRBV3-1 (or the pseudogene TRBV3-2) and TRBJ1-6; possible D gene TRBD1, 6 bases. Germline V gives CDR1 LGHDT, CDR2 YNNKEL (reference sequence). The CDR3 runs 18 residues. V lost 3 bases to trimming and J lost 1 base, with 16 bases between them. CDR3 residues: CASSQPGRGGSYNSPLHF. In DNA form, the CDR3 reads TGTGCCAGCAGCCAGCCCGGCAGGGGAGGGTCCTATAATTCACCCCTCCACTTT.

This clone came up once. This chain connects TRBV4-1 to TRBJ1-1; D uncertain. The CDR3 is made up of 16 amino acids. CDR1 is MGHRA, CDR2 YSYEKL, per germline. V was clipped by 1 base and J by 2 bases, with 14 bases between them. The CDR3: CASSQGHDWVNTEAFF. CDR3 DNA sequence: TGCGCCAGCAGCCAAGGTCACGATTGGGTTAACACTGAAGCTTTCTTT.

The DNA of the CDR3 is TGTGCCAGCAGCCCCGCGACAGGGGAATATAATTCACCCCTCCACTTT. It yields the protein CASSPATGEYNSPLHF. This chain uses TRBV5-4 with TRBJ1-6, with 8 bases matching TRBD1. The V gene's germline CDR1 is SGHNT and CDR2 YYREEE (reference sequence). The ends lost 4 bases at V and 4 bases at J; junction bases unmatched: 7. CDR3 length: 16 amino acids.

This sequence joins TRBV28 and TRBJ2-7, with D possibly TRBD2 on 6 matching bases. The CDR3 runs to 14 residues. Germline V gene sequence: CDR1 MDHEN, CDR2 SYDVKM. Trimming took 6 bases from V and 1 from J, leaving 13 bases between them. The CDR3 region is CASRASGPSYEQYF. The CDR3 DNA is TGTGCCAGCAGAGCCAGCGGGCCGTCCTACGAGCAGTACTTC.

This sequence joins TRBV19 and TRBJ1-1; D is unclear. CDR3 length: 15 amino acids. CDR1 LNHDA and CDR2 SQIVND come from the germline V gene (reference sequence). The V and J ends lost 3 bases and 0 bases respectively, with 11 bases between them. The CDR3 sequence is CASSIPRSLNTEAFF. For the CDR3, the DNA is TGTGCCAGTAGTATTCCCAGATCCTTGAACACTGAAGCTTTCTTT.

The chain couples TRBV7-9 to TRBJ1-1; D call uncertain. Per the germline V gene, CDR1 is SEHNR and CDR2 is FQNEAQ (reference sequence). V gave up 3 bases and J gave up 4 bases, with 9 bases separating them. This CDR3 has 13 residues. The CDR3: CASSFRAVTEAFF. CDR3 sequence (DNA): TGTGCCAGCAGCTTTCGGGCAGTCACTGAAGCTTTCTTT.

This rearrangement joins TRBV10-3 to TRBJ2-3, with D perhaps TRBD2 (6 bases). Germline V gene data show CDR1 as ENHRY and CDR2 as SYGVKD. This CDR3 has 18 amino acids. V lost 6 bases and J lost 1, with 23 bases in between. The CDR3 region is CAISPGGGRGGGTDTQYF. Written as DNA, the CDR3 is TGTGCCATCAGCCCCGGTGGGGGGAGAGGAGGGGGCACAGATACGCAGTATTTT.

The chain uses TRBV10-3 and TRBJ2-2; D possibly corresponds to TRBD1 (5 bases). V was clipped by 6 bases and J by 1 base, with 9 bases between them. The germline V gene encodes CDR1 ENHRY and CDR2 SYGVKD. This CDR3 has 14 amino acids. The chain's CDR3 is CAIRDDRNTGELFF. CDR3 bases: TGTGCCATCAGGGACGACAGGAACACCGGGGAGCTGTTTTTT.

The chain couples TRBV5-1 to TRBJ1-4; D is ambiguous. The CDR3 spans 14 residues. Germline CDR1 reads SGHRS; CDR2 reads YFSETQ. Trimming stripped 4 bases from V and 8 bases from J, with 15 bases between. The CDR3 region is CASSIQEKGEKLFF. Written as DNA, the CDR3 is TGCGCCAGCAGCATCCAGGAAAAAGGGGAAAAACTGTTTTTT.

The rearrangement joins TRBV27 to TRBJ2-1, with 8 bases identical to TRBD1. The CDR3 totals 15 residues. CDR1 and CDR2 (germline): MNHEY, SMNVEV (reference sequence). V was clipped by 6 bases and J by 2 bases; unmatched bases: 6. This CDR3 reads CASSIRDRPYNEQFF. The DNA for the CDR3 is TGTGCCAGCAGCATCCGGGACAGGCCCTACAATGAGCAGTTCTTC.

The rearrangement joins TRBV12-3 or TRBV12-4 to TRBJ1-5; D gene uncertain. Trimming pared 3 bases from V and 6 bases from J, leaving 6 bases between. CDR3 length: 12 amino acids. CDR3 nucleotides: TGTGCCAGCAGTTTTGTGGGTCAGCCCCAGCATTTT. This codes for CASSFVGQPQHF.

This chain links TRBV29-1 with TRBJ2-1; D ambiguous. This CDR3 region has 13 residues. The V end was cut by 3 bases, the J end by 4 bases, with 10 bases between. Germline V gene data show CDR1 as SQVTM and CDR2 as ANQGSEA. The CDR3 region is CSVENPFYNEQFF. The CDR3 DNA reads TGCAGCGTTGAGAATCCATTTTACAATGAGCAGTTCTTC.

The chain carries TRBV6-5 and TRBJ2-1, with no clear D. This CDR3 is built from 12 residues. Germline V gene lookup returns CDR1 MNHEY and CDR2 SVGAGI. Deletions cut 4 bases from V and 9 bases from J, with 10 bases between. The CDR3 loop reads CASSSTRGEQFF. CDR3 DNA sequence: TGTGCCAGCAGTTCAACACGTGGTGAGCAGTTCTTC.

CDR3 in DNA: TGTGCCAGTAGTATAACCCAGGGTGGTACTGAAGCTTTCTTT. It yields the protein CASSITQGGTEAFF. This chain joins TRBV19 and TRBJ1-1; possible D gene TRBD1, 5 bases. The CDR3 totals 14 residues. V was trimmed by 2 bases and J by 5 bases, leaving 12 bases between them. The germline V gene has CDR1 LNHDA and CDR2 SQIVND (reference sequence).

The chain has TRBV11-2 and TRBJ2-1; the match to TRBD1 covers 9 bases. The CDR3 is made up of 16 amino acids. CDR1 SGHAT and CDR2 FQNNGV come from the germline V gene. The J segment lost 2 bases and the V segment lost 4 bases, leaving 6 bases of the junction unmatched. The CDR3 DNA reads as TGTGCCAGCAGCTCGCCGGACAGGGGAACCTACAATGAGCAGTTCTTC. Protein product: CASSSPDRGTYNEQFF.

The chain carries TRBV7-9 and TRBJ1-5; 7 nucleotides agree with TRBD1. Germline loops: CDR1 SEHNR, CDR2 FQNEAQ (reference sequence). J gave up 1 base and V 5 bases, and 5 bases lay outside the gene matches. The CDR3 sequence is 15 residues long. The CDR3 DNA reads as TGTGCCAGCAGCCCACAGGGGAACAGCAATCAGCCCCAGCATTTT. Its protein is CASSPQGNSNQPQHF.

V and J are TRBV4-1 and TRBJ2-6; D might be TRBD2 (5 bases). With 2 bases removed from V and 0 bases from J, the gap between germline ends came to 17 bases. The CDR3 is made up of 19 amino acids. Per germline, CDR1 MGHRA and CDR2 YSYEKL. CDR3 sequence reads: CASSQRSSLYSSGANVLTF. In DNA, the CDR3 is TGCGCCAGCAGCCAACGGTCTAGCCTATACAGCTCTGGGGCCAACGTCCTGACTTTC.

The chain links TRBV6-5 to TRBJ2-1; the match to TRBD1 covers 9 bases. J gave up 5 bases and V 4 bases, and 9 bases lay outside the gene matches. Germline loops: CDR1 MNHEY, CDR2 SVGAGI. This CDR3 comprises 16 residues. The CDR3 loop reads CASSLSTGGGHNEQFF. The CDR3 DNA reads as TGTGCCAGCAGTTTATCTACAGGGGGCGGACACAATGAGCAGTTCTTC.

The genes are TRBV5-5 and TRBJ2-5, with D possibly matching TRBD2 (6 bases). Trimming took off 3 bases at V and 2 bases at J, with 11 bases between the two ends. The CDR3 totals 14 residues. The V gene's germline CDR1 is SGHKS and CDR2 YYEKEE (reference sequence). The CDR3 bases are TGTGCCAGCAGCTACACTAGCAGGCAAGAGACCCAGTACTTC. Translating it yields CASSYTSRQETQYF.

This chain joins TRBV7-6 and TRBJ2-7; D might be TRBD2 (6 bases). This CDR3 is 13 amino acids long. The ends were cut back, 3 bases at V and 1 base at J, with 7 bases in the middle. CDR1 and CDR2 from the germline V gene are SGHVS and FNYEAQ. CDR3 sequence reads: CASSLRGSYEQYF. The CDR3 coding sequence is TGTGCCAGCAGCTTGCGGGGTTCCTACGAGCAGTACTTC.